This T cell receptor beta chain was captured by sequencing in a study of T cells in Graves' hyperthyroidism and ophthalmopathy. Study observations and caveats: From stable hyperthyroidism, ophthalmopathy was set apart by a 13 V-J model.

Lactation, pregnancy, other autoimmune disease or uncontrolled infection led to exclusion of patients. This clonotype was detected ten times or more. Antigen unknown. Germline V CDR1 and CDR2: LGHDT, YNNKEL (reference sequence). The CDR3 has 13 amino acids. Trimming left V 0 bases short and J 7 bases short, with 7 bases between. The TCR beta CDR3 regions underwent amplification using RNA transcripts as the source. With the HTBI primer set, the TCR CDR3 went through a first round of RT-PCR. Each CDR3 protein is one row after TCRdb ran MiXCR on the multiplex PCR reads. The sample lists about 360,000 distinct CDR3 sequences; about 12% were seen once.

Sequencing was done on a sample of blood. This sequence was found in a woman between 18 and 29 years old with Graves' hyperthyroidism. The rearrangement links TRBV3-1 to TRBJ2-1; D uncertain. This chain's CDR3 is CASSQDIGNEQFF. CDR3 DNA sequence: TGTGCCAGCAGCCAAGATATCGGTAATGAGCAGTTCTTC.